This T cell receptor (beta chain) emerged from a study of blood T cell repertoires in COVID-19. Study-wide background: COVID-19 samples, acute and convalescent, were from the United States, Italy and Spain. T cells, B-cell-depleted T cells, or PBMCs supplied cDNA or gDNA.

Repertoires were generated with immunoSEQ multiplex PCR, while TCRdb's copy carries only in-frame clones and drops some. Of some 490,000 clones detected, approximately 91% appear once; the ten largest clones hold 6.5% to 9.5%. Enrollees, about 18 to 95 years old, lived in approximately 25 US areas. Which cohort a participant joined came from the clinical history participants gave. The material sequenced was PBMCs or T cells enriched from blood (not recorded which). The TCR comes from a woman aged 55 to 70 who had recovered from COVID-19.

The CDR3 is CASRLGPGAGTF. The CDR3 DNA is TGTGCCAGCCGCCTGGGCCCAGGGGCGGGCACCTTC. The V call is TRBV12-3 or TRBV12-4, the J call TRBJ1-2, with D tentatively TRBD1 (6 bases). V lost 8 bases, J lost 13 bases, and 20 bases lay in between. This CDR3 is 12 amino acids long.